Each of the 20 T cell receptor beta chains below was sequenced from the same sample in a study of T cells in Graves' hyperthyroidism and ophthalmopathy. Amplification of TCR beta CDR3 regions used RNA as the template. First-round RT-PCR targeting the TCR CDR3 was performed with the HTBI primer set. Each CDR3 protein gets one entry after TCRdb re-called the multiplex PCR reads with MiXCR. The top ten clones hold approximately 10% of a sample with some 400,000 distinct CDR3 sequences, 14% of them seen once. Sequenced input: blood. The receptors originated from an older woman with Graves' hyperthyroidism.

This clonotype was counted between two and nine times. The chain has TRBV5-1 and TRBJ2-2; D not resolved. This CDR3 spans 15 amino acids. From germline, CDR1 is SGHRS and CDR2 YFSETQ. The ends were cut back, 4 bases at V and 4 bases at J, with 14 bases in the middle. The CDR3 nucleotides read TGCGCCAGCAGCGCGATAGTTGTGGGCACCGGGGAGCTGTTTTTT. Residues: CASSAIVVGTGELFF.

The CDR3 loop reads CASLGAGALSEQFF. The CDR3 bases are TGTGCCAGCCTCGGGGCAGGGGCTCTCAGTGAGCAGTTCTTC. The chain uses TRBV6-1 and TRBJ2-1; weak D call: TRBD1 (6 bases). Deletions cut 8 bases from V and 9 bases from J, with 20 bases between. The CDR3 runs 14 residues. The germline gives CDR1 MNHNS, CDR2 SASEGT.

This clonotype was seen more than once but under ten times. The J gene is TRBJ2-7, the V gene TRBV18; 10 bases match TRBD2. V trimming: 6 bases; J trimming: 0 bases; junction bases outside the gene matches: 14. Germline V gene lookup returns CDR1 KGHSH and CDR2 LQKENI. The CDR3 is 18 residues long. This CDR3 is CASSTRGSSGSLSYEQYF. The CDR3, as DNA: TGTGCCAGCTCGACCAGGGGATCTAGCGGGAGCCTCTCCTACGAGCAGTACTTC.

This clonotype has only a few counts. The chain carries TRBV24-1 and TRBJ1-1; maybe TRBD1 (5 bases). Germline CDR1 is KGHDR and CDR2 is SFDVKD. CDR3 length equals 13 residues. The ends were cut back, 4 bases at V and 6 bases at J, with 11 bases in the middle. The DNA for the CDR3 is TGTGCCACCAGTGACCATGGGGGGTCTGAAGCTTTCTTT. This encodes CATSDHGGSEAFF.

This clonotype was recorded many times. The chain carries TRBV28 and TRBJ2-7, with 11 nucleotides matching TRBD2. CDR1 is MDHEN and CDR2 is SYDVKM in the germline V gene. The CDR3 length is 16 residues. Unmatched junction bases numbered 3, after V lost 2 bases and J lost 0 bases. CDR3 sequence reads: CASSLGLAGPSYEQYF. As DNA, the CDR3 is TGTGCCAGCAGTTTAGGACTAGCGGGTCCCTCCTACGAGCAGTACTTC.

This clonotype was recorded many times. The chain combines TRBV3-1 with TRBJ2-1; 14 bases are shared with TRBD2. CDR3 size: 17 residues. Germline CDR1 reads LGHDT; CDR2 reads YNNKEL (reference sequence). V dropped 4 bases and J dropped 7; count of bases not matched to a gene: 9. CDR3 residues: CASSRNPGLAGANEQFF. The CDR3 region has the DNA TGTGCCAGCAGCCGTAATCCGGGACTAGCGGGAGCGAATGAGCAGTTCTTC.

This clonotype has a handful of counts. The rearrangement uses TRBV5-1 and TRBJ2-7; TRBD2 agrees at 14 bases. The V gene end was trimmed by 3 bases and the J gene end by 4 bases; junction bases not matched to a gene: 9. This CDR3 contains 17 residues. Germline V CDR1 and CDR2: SGHRS, YFSETQ. This CDR3 reads CASSSDGLAGGRYEQYF. In DNA form, the CDR3 reads TGCGCCAGCAGCTCAGACGGACTAGCGGGAGGAAGGTACGAGCAGTACTTC. Using reference TRBV5-1 and TRBJ2-7 for the parts outside the CDR3, the full variable domain is KAGVTQTPRYLIKTRGQQVTLSCSPISGHRSVSWYQQTPGQGLQFLFEYFSETQRNKGNFPGRFSGRQFSNSRSEMNVSTLELGDSALYLCASSSDGLAGGRYEQYFGPGTRLTVT.

In its sample, this clonotype was seen a few times. The rearrangement uses TRBV27 and TRBJ2-2, with D hard to call. The CDR3 length is 14 residues. With 6 bases removed from V and 3 bases from J, the gap between germline ends came to 11 bases. Germline CDR1 and CDR2: MNHEY and SMNVEV (reference sequence). CDR3 residues: CASRVGQHTGELFF. The CDR3 region has the DNA TGTGCCAGCAGGGTAGGGCAACACACCGGGGAGCTGTTTTTT.

The chain recombines TRBV6-1 with TRBJ1-2, with TRBD1 identical over 9 bases. Germline trimming cut 6 bases from V and 3 bases from J; bases unmatched to any gene: 17. Germline CDR1 reads MNHNS; CDR2 reads SASEGT. The CDR3 length is 18 residues. This CDR3 is CASSLSGTGKGSYYGYTF. DNA of the CDR3: TGTGCCAGCAGCCTTTCCGGGACAGGGAAGGGTTCGTACTATGGCTACACCTTC.

V gene TRBV5-4 combines with J gene TRBJ2-5; TRBD2 aligns across 11 bases. Looked up from germline, CDR1 is SGHNT and CDR2 is YYREEE (reference sequence). The ends lost 8 bases at V and 4 bases at J; junction bases unmatched: 13. The CDR3 contains 16 residues. Here the CDR3 DNA reads TGTGCCAGTCAGATAGCGGGAGGGCCTGTTTTAGAGACCCAGTACTTC. It codes for CASQIAGGPVLETQYF.

The sample holds many counts of this clonotype. V gene TRBV7-9 combines with J gene TRBJ2-1; TRBD2 matches 7 bases. J gave up 0 bases and V 6 bases, and 8 bases lay outside the gene matches. The CDR3 sequence is 16 residues long. Germline-derived CDR1 and CDR2 are SEHNR and FQNEAQ (reference sequence). CDR3: CASRKTASGSYNEQFF. The CDR3 DNA is TGTGCCAGCAGAAAAACTGCTAGCGGCTCCTACAATGAGCAGTTCTTC.

This clonotype was observed at least ten times. The chain couples TRBV2 to TRBJ2-1, with no clear D. Between the trimmed V and J ends, which lost 7 bases and 0 bases, there was a span of 13 bases. Germline CDR1 is SNHLY and CDR2 is FYNNEI. The CDR3 totals 15 residues. CDR3 loop: CASKWRSSSYNEQFF. The CDR3 nucleotides are TGTGCCAGCAAGTGGCGGTCGAGCTCCTACAATGAGCAGTTCTTC.

This chain joins TRBV5-5 and TRBJ2-7; TRBD2 is a possible D gene (7 bases). This CDR3 comprises 17 residues. Looked up from germline, CDR1 is SGHKS and CDR2 is YYEKEE (reference sequence). V lost 2 bases and J lost 6, with 24 bases in between. The CDR3 is CASSFRGWGGPATEQYF. In DNA, the CDR3 is TGTGCCAGCAGCTTTAGGGGTTGGGGGGGGCCAGCCACCGAGCAGTACTTC.

The J gene is TRBJ2-1, the V gene TRBV6-2 or TRBV6-3; 8 nucleotides agree with TRBD1. The germline V gene encodes CDR1 MNHEY and CDR2 SVGEGT. The V and J ends lost 6 bases and 7 bases, in that order; junction bases with no gene match: 8. The length of the CDR3 is 14 residues. CDR3 bases: TGTGCCAGCAGAAAGACAGGGGTCGGGAATGAGCAGTTCTTC. This encodes CASRKTGVGNEQFF.

This clonotype has a count of ten or more. An end of the junction does not agree with germline; a read error may underlie this. The chain couples TRBV7-7 to TRBJ2-5; the match to TRBD1 covers 8 bases. CDR1 is SSHAT and CDR2 is FNYEAQ in the germline V gene (reference sequence). The CDR3 totals 15 residues. CDR3 loop: CASSLGDRPQETQYF. The CDR3 bases are TGTGCTAGCAGCTTAGGGGACAGGCCTCAAGAGACCCAGTACTTC.

The V call is TRBV7-3, the J call TRBJ2-3, with 7 nucleotides matching TRBD1. The CDR3 sequence is 14 residues long. From germline, CDR1 is SGHTA and CDR2 FQGTGA. V shed 2 bases and J 4 bases; nucleotides not matched to a gene: 3. CDR3: CASSLDRAADTQYF. DNA for the CDR3: TGTGCCAGCAGCTTAGACAGGGCGGCAGATACGCAGTATTTT.

This clonotype was recorded at least ten times. The chain employs TRBV25-1 and TRBJ2-1, with TRBD2 identical over 9 bases. CDR3 length equals 15 residues. Germline values: CDR1 MGHDK, CDR2 SYGVNS. V was pared by 5 bases and J by 1 base, with 3 bases of the junction left unmatched. Here the CDR3 reads CASSRREGSYNEQFF. Here the CDR3 DNA reads TGTGCCAGCAGTCGGCGGGAGGGGTCCTACAATGAGCAGTTCTTC.

This clonotype was recorded at least ten times. V is TRBV18 and J is TRBJ1-5, with a tentative D call TRBD1 (5 bases). V was clipped by 3 bases and J by 3 bases, with 12 bases between them. The CDR3 totals 15 residues. Germline loops: CDR1 KGHSH, CDR2 LQKENI. The CDR3 reads CASSPEGRFNQPQHF. CDR3 DNA sequence: TGTGCCAGCTCACCTGAGGGACGGTTCAATCAGCCCCAGCATTTT.

This clonotype was observed at least ten times. The chain carries TRBV20-1 and TRBJ2-1, with a weak D call TRBD2 (5 bases). CDR1 and CDR2 from the germline V gene are DFQATT and SNEGSKA (reference sequence). The CDR3 contains 16 residues. V was trimmed by 2 bases and J by 8 bases, leaving 22 bases between them. The CDR3 here is CSARSQVLGNSDEQFF. CDR3 nucleotides: TGCAGTGCTAGATCCCAGGTACTAGGTAATAGTGATGAGCAGTTCTTC.

The table lists this clonotype with many counts. This CDR3 reads CASWRSGNTEAFF. The CDR3 region has the DNA TGCGCCAGCTGGAGGTCTGGGAACACTGAAGCTTTCTTT. The V call is TRBV5-1, the J call TRBJ1-1; D not certain. Trimming removed 7 bases at V and 1 base at J, with 11 bases between. The CDR3 extends over 13 amino acids. The germline gives CDR1 SGHRS, CDR2 YFSETQ.